These T cell receptor beta chains were read from a single sample in a study of T cells in Graves' hyperthyroidism and ophthalmopathy. TCRdb re-derived calls from the multiplex PCR reads in MiXCR, one entry per CDR3 protein. The sample has about 290,000 distinct CDR3 sequences, about 15% seen once. Sequenced: blood. All receptors derive from a woman in her fifties or sixties with Graves' hyperthyroidism that later progressed to Graves' ophthalmopathy. CDR3s include the opening cysteine and the closing phenylalanine or tryptophan. The order of the fields is V gene, D gene, clone size, J gene, CDR3 protein, CDR3 DNA. A D gene is named only where the DNA matches it firmly. Where a row states a size, it is once, few, many or the class of an expanded clone; other rows omit it.

V gene: TRBV18
D gene: TRBD2
clone size: many
J gene: TRBJ2-1
CDR3 protein: CASSPPGIAGYNEQFF
CDR3 DNA: TGTGCCAGCTCACCACCCGGGATAGCGGGATACAATGAGCAGTTCTTC

V gene: TRBV6-1
D gene: NA
clone size: few
J gene: TRBJ1-5
CDR3 protein: CASGGSNQPQHF
CDR3 DNA: TGTGCCAGCGGAGGGAGCAATCAGCCCCAGCATTTT

V gene: TRBV2
D gene: NA
clone size: many
J gene: TRBJ1-4
CDR3 protein: CASSPGTESRHEKLFF
CDR3 DNA: TGTGCCAGCAGTCCCGGGACGGAAAGTCGGCACGAAAAACTGTTTTTT

V gene: TRBV2
D gene: TRBD1
clone size: NA
J gene: TRBJ2-7
CDR3 protein: CASISDRGPFEQYF
CDR3 DNA: TGTGCCAGCATCTCGGACAGGGGCCCCTTCGAGCAGTACTTC

V gene: TRBV6-2/TRBV6-3
D gene: TRBD2
clone size: few
J gene: TRBJ2-3
CDR3 protein: CASSTSGRAFTDTQYF
CDR3 DNA: TGTGCCAGCTCCACTAGCGGGAGGGCTTTCACAGATACGCAGTATTTT

V gene: TRBV6-1
D gene: NA
clone size: few
J gene: TRBJ1-1
CDR3 protein: CASTRETGNTEAFF
CDR3 DNA: TGTGCCAGCACCCGAGAGACAGGGAACACTGAAGCTTTCTTT

V gene: TRBV12-3/TRBV12-4
D gene: TRBD1
clone size: many
J gene: TRBJ2-7
CDR3 protein: CASSWTGSGEQYF
CDR3 DNA: TGTGCCAGCAGTTGGACAGGCTCCGGCGAGCAGTACTTC

V gene: TRBV2
D gene: TRBD2
clone size: many
J gene: TRBJ2-1
CDR3 protein: CASSEGLAGGTYNEQFF
CDR3 DNA: TGTGCCAGCAGTGAGGGACTAGCGGGAGGCACTTACAATGAGCAGTTCTTC

V gene: TRBV6-1
D gene: NA
clone size: many
J gene: TRBJ2-7
CDR3 protein: CASSRTTDTYEQYF
CDR3 DNA: TGTGCCAGCAGTCGAACGACAGATACCTACGAGCAGTACTTC

V gene: TRBV14
D gene: TRBD1
clone size: NA
J gene: TRBJ2-7
CDR3 protein: CASSQAWGGQGAYEQYF
CDR3 DNA: TGTGCCAGCAGCCAAGCGTGGGGCGGACAGGGGGCTTACGAGCAGTACTTC

V gene: TRBV20-1
D gene: NA
clone size: NA
J gene: TRBJ2-3
CDR3 protein: CSARDILSGSTGLDTQYF
CDR3 DNA: TGCAGTGCTAGAGATATACTGAGCGGATCGACGGGTTTGGATACGCAGTATTTT

V gene: TRBV2
D gene: TRBD1
clone size: many
J gene: TRBJ1-6
CDR3 protein: CASSLEDRGQAPLHF
CDR3 DNA: TGTGCCAGCAGCCTCGAGGACAGGGGACAGGCACCCCTCCACTTT

V gene: TRBV7-6
D gene: TRBD1
clone size: few
J gene: TRBJ2-7
CDR3 protein: CASSLVRDSAYEQYF
CDR3 DNA: TGTGCCAGCAGCTTAGTGAGGGACAGTGCCTACGAGCAGTACTTC

V gene: TRBV2
D gene: NA
clone size: many
J gene: TRBJ2-5
CDR3 protein: CASSQQAGGQETQYF
CDR3 DNA: TGTGCCAGCAGTCAACAGGCCGGGGGCCAAGAGACCCAGTACTTC

V gene: TRBV20-1
D gene: NA
clone size: few
J gene: TRBJ1-2
CDR3 protein: CSARTIVADSSYGYTF
CDR3 DNA: TGCAGTGCTAGAACAATTGTGGCGGACAGCTCCTATGGCTACACCTTC

V gene: TRBV12-3/TRBV12-4
D gene: TRBD1
clone size: many
J gene: TRBJ2-2
CDR3 protein: CASSLKTRGLRFTGELFF
CDR3 DNA: TGTGCCAGCAGTTTAAAAACCAGGGGGCTTAGGTTCACCGGGGAGCTGTTTTTT

V gene: TRBV18
D gene: TRBD2
clone size: NA
J gene: TRBJ2-6
CDR3 protein: CASSPVTSGTGANVLTF
CDR3 DNA: TGTGCCAGCTCACCAGTGACTAGCGGGACTGGGGCCAACGTCCTGACTTTC

V gene: TRBV10-3
D gene: NA
clone size: many
J gene: TRBJ2-1
CDR3 protein: CAIRDPRANNEQFF
CDR3 DNA: TGTGCCATCAGGGACCCTAGGGCGAACAATGAGCAGTTCTTC

V gene: TRBV28
D gene: NA
clone size: many
J gene: TRBJ2-4
CDR3 protein: CASSPRDGDIQYF
CDR3 DNA: TGTGCCAGCAGTCCTCGGGACGGTGACATTCAGTACTTC

V gene: TRBV2
D gene: TRBD2
clone size: many
J gene: TRBJ2-1
CDR3 protein: CASRLAGDSYNEQFF
CDR3 DNA: TGTGCCAGCAGATTAGCGGGAGACTCCTACAATGAGCAGTTCTTC

V gene: TRBV29-1
D gene: NA
clone size: many
J gene: TRBJ2-5
CDR3 protein: CSVGDQETQYF
CDR3 DNA: TGCAGCGTGGGGGACCAAGAGACCCAGTACTTC

V gene: TRBV5-6
D gene: NA
clone size: few
J gene: TRBJ2-3
CDR3 protein: CASSLGPDRGDTQYF
CDR3 DNA: TGTGCCAGCAGCTTGGGGCCCGATCGAGGGGATACGCAGTATTTT

V gene: TRBV6-1
D gene: TRBD1
clone size: few
J gene: TRBJ1-2
CDR3 protein: CASSRDRGRAYGYTF
CDR3 DNA: TGTGCCAGCAGCCGGGACAGGGGCCGAGCATATGGCTACACCTTC

V gene: TRBV12-3/TRBV12-4
D gene: NA
clone size: many
J gene: TRBJ2-3
CDR3 protein: CASSPLQTTDTQYF
CDR3 DNA: TGTGCCAGCAGCCCCCTACAAACCACAGATACGCAGTATTTT

V gene: TRBV28
D gene: NA
clone size: NA
J gene: TRBJ1-2
CDR3 protein: CASMAGVLMGYTF
CDR3 DNA: TGTGCCAGCATGGCAGGGGTCCTTATGGGCTACACCTTC

V gene: TRBV12-3/TRBV12-4
D gene: NA
clone size: many
J gene: TRBJ1-1
CDR3 protein: CASSFPLDKTEAFF
CDR3 DNA: TGTGCCAGCAGTTTCCCTCTAGATAAAACTGAAGCTTTCTTT

V gene: TRBV6-2/TRBV6-3
D gene: TRBD1
clone size: many
J gene: TRBJ1-5
CDR3 protein: CASRDRQGHQPQHF
CDR3 DNA: TGTGCCAGCAGGGATCGACAGGGGCATCAGCCCCAGCATTTT

V gene: TRBV6-1
D gene: NA
clone size: many
J gene: TRBJ2-6
CDR3 protein: CASSEIPTWANVLTF
CDR3 DNA: TGTGCCAGCAGTGAAATTCCGACCTGGGCCAACGTCCTGACTTTC

V gene: TRBV7-6
D gene: NA
clone size: few
J gene: TRBJ2-7
CDR3 protein: CASSLEGSGSSYEQYF
CDR3 DNA: TGTGCCAGCAGCTTAGAGGGCAGCGGAAGCTCCTACGAGCAGTACTTC

V gene: TRBV4-1
D gene: NA
clone size: NA
J gene: TRBJ2-5
CDR3 protein: CASSQEVSETQYF
CDR3 DNA: TGCGCCAGCAGCCAAGAGGTTTCGGAGACCCAGTACTTC

V gene: TRBV20-1
D gene: NA
clone size: many
J gene: TRBJ2-5
CDR3 protein: CSAGIAYETQYF
CDR3 DNA: TGCAGTGCTGGAATAGCTTATGAGACCCAGTACTTC

V gene: TRBV10-3
D gene: TRBD2
clone size: NA
J gene: TRBJ2-3
CDR3 protein: CATIGWLAGNLGKDTQYF
CDR3 DNA: TGTGCCACCATAGGGTGGCTAGCGGGAAATCTCGGGAAAGATACGCAGTATTTT

V gene: TRBV28
D gene: TRBD2
clone size: many
J gene: TRBJ2-7
CDR3 protein: CASSPRGRSYEQYF
CDR3 DNA: TGTGCCAGCAGTCCCCGCGGGAGATCCTACGAGCAGTACTTC

V gene: TRBV20-1
D gene: TRBD1
clone size: NA
J gene: TRBJ2-7
CDR3 protein: CSASPLERTGSYEQYF
CDR3 DNA: TGCAGTGCTAGCCCCCTTGAAAGGACAGGGTCCTACGAGCAGTACTTC

V gene: TRBV24-1
D gene: TRBD1
clone size: many
J gene: TRBJ2-7
CDR3 protein: CATSRTGTYEQYF
CDR3 DNA: TGTGCCACCAGCCGGACAGGGACCTACGAGCAGTACTTC

V gene: TRBV20-1
D gene: NA
clone size: few
J gene: TRBJ1-5
CDR3 protein: CSARAREVYSNQPQHF
CDR3 DNA: TGCAGTGCTAGAGCGAGGGAGGTTTATAGCAATCAGCCCCAGCATTTT

V gene: TRBV18
D gene: TRBD1
clone size: many
J gene: TRBJ2-7
CDR3 protein: CASSPPTGVLYEQYF
CDR3 DNA: TGTGCCAGCTCACCGCCGACAGGGGTTCTTTACGAGCAGTACTTC

V gene: TRBV5-4
D gene: NA
clone size: NA
J gene: TRBJ2-7
CDR3 protein: CASSRPGEQYF
CDR3 DNA: TGTGCCAGCAGCCGTCCGGGCGAGCAGTACTTC

V gene: TRBV4-1
D gene: NA
clone size: many
J gene: TRBJ2-7
CDR3 protein: CASSQGFEQYF
CDR3 DNA: TGCGCCAGCAGCCAAGGGTTCGAGCAGTACTTC

V gene: TRBV12-3/TRBV12-4
D gene: NA
clone size: many
J gene: TRBJ1-6
CDR3 protein: CASSLGNSPLHF
CDR3 DNA: TGTGCCAGCAGTTTGGGGAACTCACCCCTCCACTTT

V gene: TRBV5-8
D gene: NA
clone size: many
J gene: TRBJ1-5
CDR3 protein: CASSLGATDQPQHF
CDR3 DNA: TGTGCCAGCAGCTTGGGGGCCACCGATCAGCCCCAGCATTTT

V gene: TRBV10-3
D gene: NA
clone size: NA
J gene: TRBJ2-1
CDR3 protein: CAISELDHEQFF
CDR3 DNA: TGTGCCATCAGTGAGTTGGATCATGAGCAGTTCTTC

V gene: TRBV20-1
D gene: TRBD1
clone size: NA
J gene: TRBJ2-7
CDR3 protein: CSASTHRGNYEQYF
CDR3 DNA: TGCAGTGCTAGTACCCACAGGGGCAACTACGAGCAGTACTTC

V gene: TRBV7-2
D gene: TRBD2
clone size: NA
J gene: TRBJ2-2
CDR3 protein: CASSLRTSNVPGELFF
CDR3 DNA: TGTGCCAGCAGCCTAAGGACTAGTAATGTCCCCGGGGAGCTGTTTTTT

V gene: TRBV18
D gene: NA
clone size: NA
J gene: TRBJ1-6
CDR3 protein: CASSLNSGNSPLHF
CDR3 DNA: TGTGCCAGCTCACTAAACAGTGGCAATTCACCCCTCCACTTT

V gene: TRBV18
D gene: NA
clone size: many
J gene: TRBJ1-1
CDR3 protein: CASSPTGVDTEAFF
CDR3 DNA: TGTGCCAGCTCACCCACCGGTGTGGACACTGAAGCTTTCTTT

V gene: TRBV28
D gene: NA
clone size: many
J gene: TRBJ1-1
CDR3 protein: CASSLYRERTEAFF
CDR3 DNA: TGTGCCAGCAGTTTATACAGGGAGAGGACTGAAGCTTTCTTT

V gene: TRBV7-3
D gene: TRBD1
clone size: NA
J gene: TRBJ1-2
CDR3 protein: CASSLIGGRDYGYTF
CDR3 DNA: TGTGCCAGCAGCTTAATAGGGGGCCGGGACTATGGCTACACCTTC

V gene: TRBV5-1
D gene: NA
clone size: many
J gene: TRBJ2-7
CDR3 protein: CASSTPQGSPPYEQYF
CDR3 DNA: TGCGCCAGCAGCACCCCCCAGGGCTCCCCTCCCTACGAGCAGTACTTC

V gene: TRBV5-1
D gene: NA
clone size: many
J gene: TRBJ2-1
CDR3 protein: CASSFSPNSYNEQFF
CDR3 DNA: TGCGCCAGCAGCTTTTCCCCCAACTCCTACAATGAGCAGTTCTTC

V gene: TRBV27
D gene: NA
clone size: few
J gene: TRBJ1-6
CDR3 protein: CASSSLLQNSPLHF
CDR3 DNA: TGTGCCAGCAGTTCCCTCCTCCAGAATTCACCCCTCCACTTT

V gene: TRBV5-1
D gene: NA
clone size: many
J gene: TRBJ1-2
CDR3 protein: CASSLDYEGGYTF
CDR3 DNA: TGCGCCAGCAGCTTGGATTACGAGGGGGGCTACACCTTC

V gene: TRBV5-1
D gene: TRBD1
clone size: few
J gene: TRBJ1-4
CDR3 protein: CASSDSTGEAGKLFF
CDR3 DNA: TGTGCCAGCAGTGATTCAACAGGGGAGGCTGGAAAACTGTTTTTT

V gene: TRBV28
D gene: NA
clone size: many
J gene: TRBJ1-5
CDR3 protein: CASGRWGGNQPQHF
CDR3 DNA: TGTGCCAGCGGTCGGTGGGGGGGGAATCAGCCCCAGCATTTT

V gene: TRBV28
D gene: NA
clone size: many
J gene: TRBJ2-7
CDR3 protein: CASSLWDTSYEQYF
CDR3 DNA: TGTGCCAGCAGTTTATGGGACACGAGCTACGAGCAGTACTTC

V gene: TRBV28
D gene: TRBD1
clone size: many
J gene: TRBJ1-5
CDR3 protein: CASSLDRGFYSNQPQHF
CDR3 DNA: TGTGCCAGCAGTCTGGACAGGGGGTTTTATAGCAATCAGCCCCAGCATTTT

V gene: TRBV20-1
D gene: NA
clone size: many
J gene: TRBJ2-3
CDR3 protein: CSDTVGHHNGDTQYF
CDR3 DNA: TGCAGTGATACTGTGGGACACCATAACGGAGATACGCAGTATTTT

V gene: TRBV28
D gene: NA
clone size: few
J gene: TRBJ1-6
CDR3 protein: CASSLDSGENSSLHF
CDR3 DNA: TGTGCCAGCAGTTTGGATTCAGGGGAGAATTCATCCCTCCACTTT

V gene: TRBV28
D gene: NA
clone size: many
J gene: TRBJ2-7
CDR3 protein: CASSFPGASYEQYF
CDR3 DNA: TGTGCCAGCAGTTTTCCCGGGGCCTCCTACGAGCAGTACTTC

V gene: TRBV3-1
D gene: TRBD2
clone size: many
J gene: TRBJ2-7
CDR3 protein: CASSQVSGSVEQYF
CDR3 DNA: TGTGCCAGCAGCCAAGTAAGCGGGAGTGTCGAGCAGTACTTC